A single sample gave rise to the 22 T cell receptor beta chains below, sequenced in a study of T-cell reconstitution after alpha-beta-depleted transplantation in children. TCRbeta library construction was performed incorporating unique molecular identifiers. Each CDR3 protein is one row after TCRdb ran MiXCR on the PCR reads. The table has around 530,000 distinct CDR3 sequences, approximately 29% seen once. The sample was PBMCs from the stem cell graft donor, taken from the stem cell graft. These receptors all stem from a human donor who donated a stem cell graft to a child with aplastic anemia.

This clonotype was detected a few times. The chain joins TRBV7-2 to TRBJ2-2, with D possibly being TRBD1 or TRBD2 (5 bases each). The CDR3 totals 16 residues. V was shortened by 1 base and J by 1 base, with 10 bases between the two germline ends. CDR1 and CDR2 from the germline V gene are SGHTA and FQGNSA. The CDR3 region has the DNA TGTGCCAGCAGCTTAGACGGGACCGGGAACACCGGGGAGCTGTTTTTT. Protein: CASSLDGTGNTGELFF.

The sample holds a few counts of this clonotype. The chain has TRBV20-1 and TRBJ1-1, with 8 bases aligning to TRBD1. The CDR3 has 13 amino acids. V trimming: 6 bases; J trimming: 5 bases; junction bases outside the gene matches: 8. CDR1 is DFQATT and CDR2 is SNEGSKA in the germline V gene (reference sequence). CDR3: CSADRGGGTEAFF. DNA for the CDR3: TGCAGTGCAGACAGGGGTGGCGGGACTGAAGCTTTCTTT.

This clonotype showed up just a few times. The chain is built from TRBV7-1 and TRBJ2-7; no reliable D call. TRBV7-1 is assigned to the ORF class and has an uncertain function. This CDR3 is 14 amino acids long. The V and J ends lost 3 bases and 3 bases respectively, with 12 bases between them. DNA of the CDR3: TGTGCCAGCAGCTCCGGGCTAGGCAGCTACGAGCAGTACGTC. Its protein is CASSSGLGSYEQYV.

J is TRBJ2-3 and V is TRBV5-6, with 10 positions matching TRBD2. Per germline, CDR1 SGHDT and CDR2 YYEEEE. The CDR3 has 15 amino acids. J gave up 3 bases and V 1 base, and 2 bases lay outside the gene matches. The CDR3 nucleotides are TGTGCCAGCAGCTTGCTAGCGGGAGAAACAGATACGCAGTATTTT. This codes for CASSLLAGETDTQYF. The full variable domain, completed using reference TRBV5-6 and TRBJ2-3, is DAGVTQSPTHLIKTRGQQVTLRCSPKSGHDTVSWYQQALGQGPQFIFQYYEEEERQRGNFPDRFSGHQFPNYSSELNVNALLLGDSALYLCASSLLAGETDTQYFGPGTRLTVL.

This clonotype was seen just once. The V and J genes are TRBV12-3 or TRBV12-4 and TRBJ2-1; 9 bases align to TRBD2. The length of the CDR3 is 16 residues. The V and J ends lost 2 bases and 9 bases, in that order; junction bases with no gene match: 11. CDR3 bases: TGTGCCAGCAGTTTATATAAGCGGGAGGTAGCTGGTGAGCAGTTCTTC. Translated: CASSLYKREVAGEQFF.

J is TRBJ1-2 and V is TRBV15; a weak D match, TRBD1 (6 bases). There are 17 residues in the CDR3. Trimming took 3 bases from V and 3 from J, leaving 20 bases between them. CDR1 and CDR2 (germline): LNHNV, YYDKDF (reference sequence). CDR3 coding DNA: TGTGCCACCAGCAGTCCCAACAGGGCCAGCAACCACTATGGCTACACCTTC. Protein product: CATSSPNRASNHYGYTF.

This rearrangement joins TRBV20-1 to TRBJ2-2, with 8 nucleotides matching TRBD2. Per the germline V gene, CDR1 is DFQATT and CDR2 is SNEGSKA (reference sequence). Trimming removed 0 bases from V and 5 bases from J; junction bases left unmatched: 8. The CDR3 runs 16 residues. The CDR3, as DNA: TGCAGTGCTAGAGATGAAACCGGGAGGGATACCGGGGAGCTGTTTTTT. This codes for CSARDETGRDTGELFF.

This clonotype was counted a few times. The chain carries TRBV20-1 and TRBJ2-1, with TRBD2 identical over 8 bases. The germline V gene encodes CDR1 DFQATT and CDR2 SNEGSKA (reference sequence). The CDR3 extends over 15 amino acids. The J segment lost 8 bases and the V segment lost 6 bases, leaving 15 bases of the junction unmatched. In DNA form, the CDR3 reads TGCAGTGCCCCCTCCTCTAGCGGGTGGATCGATGAGCAGTTCTTC. It specifies CSAPSSSGWIDEQFF.

This clonotype was found a few times. This chain uses TRBV25-1 with TRBJ1-5, with D possibly matching TRBD1 (5 bases). The ends were cut back, 2 bases at V and 7 bases at J, with 9 bases in the middle. The CDR3 has 13 amino acids. Germline V gives CDR1 MGHDK, CDR2 SYGVNS. CDR3 protein: CASSEAGLQPQHF. The CDR3 region has the DNA TGTGCCAGCAGTGAAGCAGGGCTGCAGCCCCAGCATTTT.

This clonotype was detected a few times. The chain recombines TRBV25-1 with TRBJ1-3; no definite D call. Trimming cost V 7 bases and J 2 bases, with 3 bases left between them. This CDR3 has 11 residues. Germline lookup yields CDR1 MGHDK and CDR2 SYGVNS. CDR3 coding DNA: TGTGCCAGCACTACTGGAAACACCATATATTTT. The encoded protein is CASTTGNTIYF. The variable domain in full, with the rest retrieved from reference TRBV25-1 and TRBJ1-3, is EADIYQTPRYLVIGTGKKITLECSQTMGHDKMYWYQQDPGMELHLIHYSYGVNSTEKGDLSSESTVSRIRTEHFPLTLESARPSHTSQYLCASTTGNTIYFGEGSWLTVV.

The sample holds one count of this clonotype. The V gene is TRBV5-1, the J gene TRBJ2-3; 7 nucleotides match TRBD1. The germline gives CDR1 SGHRS, CDR2 YFSETQ. CDR3 length: 13 amino acids. Germline trimming cut 5 bases from V and 4 bases from J; bases unmatched to any gene: 4. The CDR3 sequence: CASRRGQADTQYF. CDR3 in DNA: TGCGCCAGCAGAAGGGGGCAGGCAGATACGCAGTATTTT.

This chain links TRBV5-6 with TRBJ2-1; D is undetermined. Trimming removed 0 bases from V and 5 bases from J, with 9 bases in between. There are 14 residues in the CDR3. Germline lookup yields CDR1 SGHDT and CDR2 YYEEEE. The CDR3 protein is CASSLAQRDNEQFF. The CDR3 bases are TGTGCCAGCAGCTTGGCCCAGAGAGACAATGAGCAGTTCTTC.

This clonotype was seen just once. This chain joins TRBV20-1 and TRBJ2-4; possibly TRBD1 or TRBD2 for D (5 bases each). Germline V gene lookup returns CDR1 DFQATT and CDR2 SNEGSKA (reference sequence). Trimming left V 4 bases short and J 0 bases short, with 13 bases between. CDR3 size: 15 residues. CDR3 protein: CSATKGTLAKNIQYF. In nucleotides, the CDR3 is TGCAGTGCTACGAAGGGGACGCTAGCCAAAAACATTCAGTACTTC.

The genes are TRBV6-2 or TRBV6-3 and TRBJ1-5; possible D gene TRBD1, 6 bases. The CDR3 length is 15 residues. The V end was cut by 6 bases, the J end by 3 bases, with 15 bases between. Germline V lookup: CDR1 MNHEY, CDR2 SVGEGT. CDR3 coding DNA: TGTGCCAGCAGGCCACAGGGATGGGTCAATCAGCCCCAGCATTTT. Amino acids: CASRPQGWVNQPQHF.

This clonotype was counted a single time. This rearrangement joins TRBV2 to TRBJ2-2; D is uncertain. V lost 2 bases to trimming and J lost 4 bases, with 11 bases between them. Germline lookup yields CDR1 SNHLY and CDR2 FYNNEI. The CDR3 has 15 residues. The CDR3 DNA follows: TGTGCCAGCAGTGAACCCAACGTGGGCACCGGGGAGCTGTTTTTT. Translating gives CASSEPNVGTGELFF.

This chain connects TRBV20-1 to TRBJ1-2; D may be TRBD1 (5 bases). From germline, CDR1 is DFQATT and CDR2 SNEGSKA (reference sequence). The CDR3 consists of 14 residues. V lost 2 bases and J lost 10, with 20 bases in between. CDR3 loop: CSARFGEGPSVYTF. CDR3 DNA: TGCAGTGCTAGATTCGGGGAGGGACCCAGTGTCTACACCTTC.

The chain is built from TRBV4-3 and TRBJ2-1; 8 bases line up with TRBD2. Germline-derived CDR1 and CDR2 are LGHNA and YSLEER. CDR3 length: 17 residues. Losses at the gene ends were 4 bases for V and 6 bases for J; bases not matched to a gene: 14. The CDR3 spells CASSLSLGLAGLNEQFF. CDR3 sequence (DNA): TGCGCCAGCAGCCTCAGCCTAGGGCTAGCGGGCCTCAATGAGCAGTTCTTC.

The rearrangement uses TRBV7-2 and TRBJ1-3; maybe TRBD1 (5 bases). Between the trimmed V and J ends, which lost 4 bases and 0 bases, there was a span of 13 bases. The V gene's germline CDR1 is SGHTA and CDR2 FQGNSA. CDR3 length: 16 amino acids. DNA of the CDR3: TGTGCCAGCAGCTCCCCGGGACTCATCTCTGGAAACACCATATATTTT. This encodes CASSSPGLISGNTIYF.

This chain joins TRBV5-1 and TRBJ1-1, with D maybe TRBD1 (6 bases). The ends were cut back, 4 bases at V and 9 bases at J, with 19 bases in the middle. The CDR3 extends over 14 amino acids. The germline CDR1 and CDR2 sequences are SGHRS and YFSETQ. The DNA for the CDR3 is TGCGCCAGCAGCCCCTCCCGACAGGAAGAAAAAGCTTTCTTT. Its protein product is CASSPSRQEEKAFF.

The chain uses TRBV6-1 and TRBJ1-2, with a tentative D call TRBD1 (5 bases). The germline V and J ends were trimmed by 3 bases and 6 bases, with 14 bases remaining between them. The germline gives CDR1 MNHNS, CDR2 SASEGT. This CDR3 has 14 residues. The CDR3 region is CASSEQGRVDGYTF. The DNA of the CDR3 is TGTGCCAGCAGTGAGCAGGGACGGGTGGATGGCTACACCTTC.

The chain recombines TRBV29-1 with TRBJ1-5; 10 bases agree with TRBD1. The CDR3 runs 14 residues. The ends lost 5 bases at V and 4 bases at J; junction bases unmatched: 5. Germline-derived CDR1 and CDR2 are SQVTM and ANQGSEA. The CDR3 spells CSVRDRGSNQPQHF. The CDR3 region has the DNA TGCAGCGTTAGGGACAGGGGATCTAATCAGCCCCAGCATTTT.

This clonotype was picked up a small number of times. The rearrangement uses TRBV6-1 and TRBJ1-1; tentative D call: TRBD1 (5 bases). This CDR3 has 17 residues. Germline CDR1 reads MNHNS; CDR2 reads SASEGT. Trimming took 6 bases from V and 2 from J, leaving 22 bases between them. CDR3 DNA: TGTGCCAGCAGCTGGGGCCAATGGGAGGGGTCCAACACTGAAGCTTTCTTT. It specifies CASSWGQWEGSNTEAFF.